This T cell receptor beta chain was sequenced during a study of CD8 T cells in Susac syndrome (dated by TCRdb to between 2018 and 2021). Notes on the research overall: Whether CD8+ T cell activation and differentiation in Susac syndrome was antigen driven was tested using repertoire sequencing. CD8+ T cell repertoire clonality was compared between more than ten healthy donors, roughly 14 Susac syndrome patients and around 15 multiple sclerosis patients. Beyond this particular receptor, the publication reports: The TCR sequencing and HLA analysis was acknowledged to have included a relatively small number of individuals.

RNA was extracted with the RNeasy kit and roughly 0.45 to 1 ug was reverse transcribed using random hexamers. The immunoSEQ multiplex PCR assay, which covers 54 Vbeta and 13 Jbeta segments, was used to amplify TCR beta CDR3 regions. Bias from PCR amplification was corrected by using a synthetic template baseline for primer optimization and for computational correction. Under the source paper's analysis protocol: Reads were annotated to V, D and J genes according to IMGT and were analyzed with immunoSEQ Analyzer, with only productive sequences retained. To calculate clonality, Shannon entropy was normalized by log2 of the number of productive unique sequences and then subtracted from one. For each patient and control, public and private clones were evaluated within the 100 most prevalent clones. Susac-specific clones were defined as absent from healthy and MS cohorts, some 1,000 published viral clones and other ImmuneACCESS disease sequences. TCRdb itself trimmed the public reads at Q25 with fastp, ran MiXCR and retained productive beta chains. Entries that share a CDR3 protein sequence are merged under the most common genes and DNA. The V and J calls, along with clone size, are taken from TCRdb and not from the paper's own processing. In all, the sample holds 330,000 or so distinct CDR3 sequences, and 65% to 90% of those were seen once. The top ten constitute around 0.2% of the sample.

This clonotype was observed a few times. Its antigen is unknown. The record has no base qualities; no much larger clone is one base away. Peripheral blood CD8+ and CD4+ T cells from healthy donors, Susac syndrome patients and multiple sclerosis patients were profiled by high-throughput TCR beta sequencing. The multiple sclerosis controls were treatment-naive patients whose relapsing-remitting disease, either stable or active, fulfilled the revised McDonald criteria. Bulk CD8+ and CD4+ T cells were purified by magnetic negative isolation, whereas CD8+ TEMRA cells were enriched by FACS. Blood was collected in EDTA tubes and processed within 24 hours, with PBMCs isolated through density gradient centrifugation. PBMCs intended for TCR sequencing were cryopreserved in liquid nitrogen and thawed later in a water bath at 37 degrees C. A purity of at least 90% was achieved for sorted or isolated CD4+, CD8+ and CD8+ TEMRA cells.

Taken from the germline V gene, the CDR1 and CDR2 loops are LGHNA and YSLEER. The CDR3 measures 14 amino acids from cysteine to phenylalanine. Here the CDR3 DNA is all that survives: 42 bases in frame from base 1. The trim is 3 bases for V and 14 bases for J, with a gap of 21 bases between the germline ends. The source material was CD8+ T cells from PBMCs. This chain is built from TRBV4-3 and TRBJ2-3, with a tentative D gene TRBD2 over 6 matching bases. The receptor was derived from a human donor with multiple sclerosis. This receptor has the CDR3 CASSHSASSGRPYF. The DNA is TGCGCCAGCAGCCATTCGGCCTCTAGTGGGAGGCCGTATTTT.